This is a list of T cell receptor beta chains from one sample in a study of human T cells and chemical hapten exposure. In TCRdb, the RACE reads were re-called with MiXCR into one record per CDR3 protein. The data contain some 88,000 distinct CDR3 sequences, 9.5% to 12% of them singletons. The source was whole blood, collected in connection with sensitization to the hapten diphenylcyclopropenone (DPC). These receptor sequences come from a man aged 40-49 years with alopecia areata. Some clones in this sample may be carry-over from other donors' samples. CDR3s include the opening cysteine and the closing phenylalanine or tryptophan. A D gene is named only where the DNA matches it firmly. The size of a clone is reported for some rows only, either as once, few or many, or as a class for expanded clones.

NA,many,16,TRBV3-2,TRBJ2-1,TGTGCCAGCAGCTTAGCGAGGGACGCTTTTGCCAATGAGCAGTTCTTC,CASSLARDAFANEQFF
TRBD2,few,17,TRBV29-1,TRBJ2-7,TGCAGCGTTGAAGGACTAGCGGGAGGACCTAAAAAAAACGAGCAGTACTTC,CSVEGLAGGPKKNEQYF
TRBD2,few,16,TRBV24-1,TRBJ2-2,TGTGCCACCGGGGGCCTAGCGGGAGTCCGGACCGGGGAGCTGTTTTTT,CATGGLAGVRTGELFF
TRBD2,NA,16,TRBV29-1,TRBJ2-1,TGCAGCACCCATCAAATTAGCGGGAGTTCCTACAATGAGCAGTTCTTC,CSTHQISGSSYNEQFF
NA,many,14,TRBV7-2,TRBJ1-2,TGTGCCAGCAGCTCCTATCAGGGACCCTATGGCTACACCTTC,CASSSYQGPYGYTF
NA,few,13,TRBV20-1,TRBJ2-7,TGCAGTGCTATCCGGGATAACGCCTACGAGCAGTACTTC,CSAIRDNAYEQYF
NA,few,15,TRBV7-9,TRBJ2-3,TGTGCCAGCCCTCAGGGAGCGGGCGGCACAGATACGCAGTATTTT,CASPQGAGGTDTQYF
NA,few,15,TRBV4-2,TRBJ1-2,TGTGCCAGCAGCCAAGTCGTACAGGCTAACTATGGCTACACCTTC,CASSQVVQANYGYTF
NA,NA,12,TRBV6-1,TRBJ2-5,TGTGCCAGCAGTGCGGGGGTAGAGACCCAGTACTTC,CASSAGVETQYF
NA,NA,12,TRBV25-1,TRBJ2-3,TGTGCCAGCAGTCATGGCACAGATACGCAGTATTTT,CASSHGTDTQYF
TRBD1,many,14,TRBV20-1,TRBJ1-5,TGCAGTGCTAATTGGGGACAGGCGAATCAGCCCCAGCATTTT,CSANWGQANQPQHF
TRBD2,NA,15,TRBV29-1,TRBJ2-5,TGCAGCGTTGCCGTAGCGGGAGGGCAGGGGGAGACCCAGTACTTC,CSVAVAGGQGETQYF
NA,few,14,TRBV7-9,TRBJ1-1,TGTGCCAGCAGCGAAGGGATTATGAACACTGAAGCTTTCTTT,CASSEGIMNTEAFF
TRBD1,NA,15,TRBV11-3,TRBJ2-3,TGTGCCAGCAGTTCCGGACAGGGTAACACAGATACGCAGTATTTT,CASSSGQGNTDTQYF
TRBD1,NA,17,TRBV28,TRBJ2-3,TGTGCCAGCAGTTTCCAGGGGGCGCTTGTTAGCACAGATACGCAGTATTTT,CASSFQGALVSTDTQYF
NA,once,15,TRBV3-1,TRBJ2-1,TGTGCCAGCAGCCAAGATGTGGGGAGTTTCGATGAGCGGTTCTTC,CASSQDVGSFDERFF
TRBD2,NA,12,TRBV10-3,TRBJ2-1,TGTGCCACTAATAGCGGGAGGGGGGAGCAGTTCTTC,CATNSGRGEQFF
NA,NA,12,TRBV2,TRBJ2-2,TGTGCCAGCAGTTACAGATACGGGGAGCTGTTTTTT,CASSYRYGELFF
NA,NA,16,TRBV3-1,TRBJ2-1,TGTGCCAGCAGCCAAGGGGTCAGGGGCTCTTACAATGAGCAGTTCTTC,CASSQGVRGSYNEQFF
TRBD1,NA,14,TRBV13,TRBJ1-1,TGTGCCAGCAGCTTCCGGGACAGGAACACTGAAGCTTTCTTT,CASSFRDRNTEAFF
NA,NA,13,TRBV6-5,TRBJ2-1,TGTGCCAGCAGACGAATCTCTTACAATGAGCAGTTCTTC,CASRRISYNEQFF
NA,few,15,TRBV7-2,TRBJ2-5,TGTGCCAGCAGCTTAGCACGTGCGTACCAAGAGACCCAGTACTTC,CASSLARAYQETQYF
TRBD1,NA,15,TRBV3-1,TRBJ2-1,TGTGCCAGCAGCCCAAGGACAGGGGCGGGGAATGAGCAGTTCTTC,CASSPRTGAGNEQFF
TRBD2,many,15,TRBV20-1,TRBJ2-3,TGCAGTGCTAGTCGTAGCGGGAGGAACACAGATACGCAGTATTTT,CSASRSGRNTDTQYF
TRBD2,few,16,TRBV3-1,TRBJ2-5,TGTGCCAGCAGCCATCCCGGAGCGGGAGGTCGAGAGACCCAGTACTTC,CASSHPGAGGRETQYF
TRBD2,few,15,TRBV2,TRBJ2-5,TGTGCCAGCAATGAGGGACTAGCGGGAGAAGAGACCCAGTACTTC,CASNEGLAGEETQYF
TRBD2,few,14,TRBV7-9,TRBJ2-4,TGTGCCAGCAGCTTAGAAGTGGGGGGGGGCATTCAGTACTTC,CASSLEVGGGIQYF